This T cell receptor beta chain derives from a study of cytomegalovirus exposure and HLA in healthy donors. Findings of the study overall: Whilst most TCR sequences proved rare, a subset of public TCRs occurred across many donors. Within the approximately 130 validation repertoires, first-cohort TCR clusters tended to co-occur, according to a later analysis. The investigators catalogued about 170 TCR beta chains as cytomegalovirus-associated. Cytomegalovirus status, reportedly, was diagnosed with high specificity and sensitivity by the classifier.

Measured with immunoSEQ multiplex PCR; TCRdb has only the in-frame clones, and not every one. The table includes around 350,000 clones, 75% to 90% detected once. A remark on this clone: No antigen is known for it.

Germline V gives CDR1 MNHNY, CDR2 SVGAGI (reference sequence). The V segment lost 2 bases and the J segment 4 bases; nucleotides outside the gene matches: 6. The CDR3 has 15 amino acids. V gene TRBV6-6 combines with J gene TRBJ2-5, with 8 bases identical to TRBD1. The sequence was obtained from a woman under 30 in good health and CMV-seronegative. Sequences were obtained from PBMCs. CDR3 amino acids: CASSYGTGYRETQYF. The CDR3 DNA reads TGTGCCAGCAGTTACGGGACAGGTTATCGAGAGACCCAGTACTTC.